These 16 T cell receptor beta chains were sequenced from one sample in a study of cytomegalovirus exposure and HLA in healthy donors. The PCR was carried out with 60 Vbeta primers and 13 Jbeta primers. The assay was immunoSEQ multiplex PCR, and TCRdb's table has in-frame clones only and misses some. Altogether 150,000 or so clones are present, roughly 83% being singletons, with the ten largest covering approximately 8%. Material for sequencing was PBMCs. These receptors all stem from a man aged 25 to 40 in good health and CMV-seropositive.

The V call is TRBV7-9, the J call TRBJ2-5; 14 nucleotides align to TRBD2. V lost 5 bases and J lost 4; bases outside the gene matches: 12. There are 18 residues in the CDR3. Germline assignment: CDR1 SEHNR and CDR2 FQNEAQ (reference sequence). The CDR3 nucleotides read TGTGCCAGCAGCCTTAGAGGTGGACTAGCGGGGGGAGGAGAGACCCAGTACTTC. Translation gives CASSLRGGLAGGGETQYF. Based on the CDR3 plus reference TRBV7-9 and TRBJ2-5, the full variable domain is DTGVSQNPRHKITKRGQNVTFRCDPISEHNRLYWYRQTLGQGPEFLTYFQNEAQLEKSRLLSDRFSAERPKGSFSTLEIQRTEQGDSAMYLCASSLRGGLAGGGETQYFGPGTRLLVL.

This clone was seen a single time. The chain recombines TRBV27 with TRBJ1-2, with 8 bases that match TRBD1. The CDR3 is made up of 15 amino acids. Germline-derived CDR1 and CDR2 are MNHEY and SMNVEV (reference sequence). Trimming took 5 bases from V and 2 from J; bases not matched to a gene: 7. DNA of the CDR3: TGTGCCAGCAGTCCCCAGGACAGGGAGAACTATGGCTACACCTTC. It encodes CASSPQDRENYGYTF.

This clone was observed a few times. The chain has TRBV7-6 and TRBJ1-5, with a tentative D call TRBD1 (5 bases). This CDR3 has 16 residues. Germline assignment: CDR1 SGHVS and CDR2 FNYEAQ. V was cut by 5 bases and J by 9 bases, with 23 bases left in between. The CDR3 sequence is CASSPRAPQGSGPQHF. The CDR3 DNA sequence: TGTGCCAGCAGCCCAAGGGCTCCGCAGGGCTCTGGGCCCCAGCATTTT.

The chain links TRBV28 to TRBJ1-2; possible D gene TRBD1, 5 bases. Per germline, CDR1 MDHEN and CDR2 SYDVKM. The CDR3 covers 15 residues. Trimming pared 6 bases from V and 1 base from J, leaving 15 bases between. CDR3 in DNA: TGTGCCAGCAGCCCAGGGCAAGCCCATAACTATGGCTACACCTTC. Amino acid sequence: CASSPGQAHNYGYTF.

CDR3 sequence: CASSKSTGNYGYTF. The DNA of the CDR3 is TGTGCCAGCAGCAAGAGCACAGGGAACTATGGCTACACCTTC. The chain combines TRBV7-8 with TRBJ1-2; tentative D call: TRBD1 (6 bases). V lost 5 bases, J lost 2 bases, and 12 bases lay in between. In germline, CDR1 is SGHVS, CDR2 FQNEAQ. CDR3 size: 14 residues.

This clone was found once. V usage is TRBV30 and J usage is TRBJ2-1; 9 bases match TRBD2. This CDR3 comprises 14 residues. Losses at the gene ends were 2 bases for V and 4 bases for J; bases not matched to a gene: 3. Germline V gene sequence: CDR1 GTSNPN, CDR2 SVGIG (reference sequence). The CDR3 DNA sequence: TGTGCCTGGAGTTTAGCGGGGGCTTACAATGAGCAGTTCTTC. The encoded protein is CAWSLAGAYNEQFF.

The V call is TRBV28, the J call TRBJ2-1, with 7 bases identical to TRBD2. Germline CDR1 MDHEN, CDR2 SYDVKM. The CDR3 is made up of 15 amino acids. Unmatched junction bases numbered 4, after V lost 3 bases and J lost 2 bases. In DNA form, the CDR3 reads TGTGCCAGCAGTTTTAGAGGGAGGGCCTACAATGAGCAGTTCTTC. Its protein is CASSFRGRAYNEQFF.

J is TRBJ2-5 and V is TRBV28; 11 bases match TRBD1. V trimming: 5 bases; J trimming: 5 bases; junction bases outside the gene matches: 7. This CDR3 spans 15 amino acids. Per germline, CDR1 MDHEN and CDR2 SYDVKM. The CDR3 is CASSGDRGYRETQYF. The CDR3 DNA sequence: TGTGCCAGCAGTGGGGACAGGGGGTATAGGGAGACCCAGTACTTC. The variable domain in full, with the rest retrieved from reference TRBV28 and TRBJ2-5, is DVKVTQSSRYLVKRTGEKVFLECVQDMDHENMFWYRQDPGLGLRLIYFSYDVKMKEKGDIPEGYSVSREKKERFSLILESASTNQTSMYLCASSGDRGYRETQYFGPGTRLLVL.

V usage is TRBV5-4 and J usage is TRBJ1-2; unclear D gene. Between the trimmed V and J ends, which lost 1 base and 0 bases, there was a span of 7 bases. The CDR3 has 14 amino acids. Germline V lookup: CDR1 SGHNT, CDR2 YYREEE (reference sequence). The DNA of the CDR3 is TGTGCCAGCAGCTTGTCGGGATCTAACTATGGCTACACCTTC. It specifies CASSLSGSNYGYTF.

The J gene is TRBJ1-2, the V gene TRBV6-1; D gene uncertain. CDR1 MNHNS and CDR2 SASEGT come from the germline V gene. With 0 bases removed from V and 4 bases from J, the gap between germline ends came to 6 bases. There are 13 residues in the CDR3. This CDR3 reads CASSEARGYGYTF. The DNA for the CDR3 is TGTGCCAGCAGTGAAGCACGGGGCTATGGCTACACCTTC.

The table lists this clone with a count of one. The rearrangement links TRBV2 to TRBJ2-2; D is undetermined. Trimming left V 8 bases short and J 6 bases short, with 13 bases between. The V gene's germline CDR1 is SNHLY and CDR2 FYNNEI. The length of the CDR3 is 13 residues. CDR3 in DNA: TGTGCCAGCCGCGCGCGCGTCTCCGGGGAGCTGTTTTTT. Translating gives CASRARVSGELFF.

The DNA for the CDR3 is TGTGCCAGCAGTACCGGGACTAGCTCCAATGAGCAGTTCTTC. Amino acid sequence: CASSTGTSSNEQFF. The gene calls are TRBV6-5 and TRBJ2-1, with 9 positions matching TRBD2. V was clipped by 5 bases and J by 6 bases; unmatched bases: 5. The CDR3 is made up of 14 amino acids. CDR1 and CDR2 (germline): MNHEY, SVGAGI.

V is TRBV4-2 and J is TRBJ2-1; D is possibly TRBD1 (6 bases). The V end lost 4 bases, the J end lost 0 bases, and 19 bases lay between the germline ends. This CDR3 has 18 residues. From germline, CDR1 is LGHNA and CDR2 YNFKEQ. Here the CDR3 DNA reads TGTGCCAGCAGCCCAGGACGTTGGGGGCAGAGCTCCTACAATGAGCAGTTCTTC. Translated: CASSPGRWGQSSYNEQFF.

The chain uses TRBV9 and TRBJ1-4; 8 bases line up with TRBD1. Trimming at V came to 10 bases and at J to 6 bases, leaving 11 bases not matched to a gene. In germline, CDR1 is SGDLS, CDR2 YYNGEE. The length of the CDR3 is 14 residues. CDR3 bases: TGTGCCTCTTCAGGGGGCGGGGCTGATGAAAAACTGTTTTTT. It specifies CASSGGGADEKLFF.

CDR3 amino acids: CASSPTPGGGANGYTF. CDR3 in DNA: TGTGCCAGTAGTCCTACCCCGGGAGGGGGCGCGAATGGCTACACCTTC. The genes are TRBV19 and TRBJ1-2; TRBD1 matches 7 bases. V lost 5 bases to trimming and J lost 6 bases; unmatched junction nucleotides: 15. Germline lookup yields CDR1 LNHDA and CDR2 SQIVND (reference sequence). This CDR3 has 16 residues.

The chain employs TRBV7-7 and TRBJ1-6, with no clear D. Germline CDR1 and CDR2: SSHAT and FNYEAQ (reference sequence). Trimming cost V 3 bases and J 5 bases, with 8 bases left between them. The CDR3 length is 14 residues. CDR3 residues: CASSFNENNSPLHF. CDR3 sequence (DNA): TGTGCCAGCAGCTTCAACGAGAATAATTCACCCCTCCACTTT.